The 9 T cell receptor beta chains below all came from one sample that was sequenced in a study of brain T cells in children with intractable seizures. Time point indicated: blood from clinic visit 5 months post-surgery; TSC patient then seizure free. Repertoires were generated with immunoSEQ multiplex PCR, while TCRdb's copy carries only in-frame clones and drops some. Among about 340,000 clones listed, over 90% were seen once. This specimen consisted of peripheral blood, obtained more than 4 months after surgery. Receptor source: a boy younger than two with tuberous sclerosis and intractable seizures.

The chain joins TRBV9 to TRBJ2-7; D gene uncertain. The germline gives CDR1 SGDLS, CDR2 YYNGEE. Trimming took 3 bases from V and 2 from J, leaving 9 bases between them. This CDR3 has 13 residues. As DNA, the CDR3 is TGTGCCAGCAGCGGGCCCAACACCTACGAGCAGTACTTC. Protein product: CASSGPNTYEQYF.

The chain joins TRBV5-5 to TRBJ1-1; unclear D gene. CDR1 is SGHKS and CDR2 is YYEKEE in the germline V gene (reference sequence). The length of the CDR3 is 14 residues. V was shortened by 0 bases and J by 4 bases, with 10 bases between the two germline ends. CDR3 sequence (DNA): TGTGCCAGCAGCTTGGGGTGGGTTTCCACTGAAGCTTTCTTT. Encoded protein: CASSLGWVSTEAFF.

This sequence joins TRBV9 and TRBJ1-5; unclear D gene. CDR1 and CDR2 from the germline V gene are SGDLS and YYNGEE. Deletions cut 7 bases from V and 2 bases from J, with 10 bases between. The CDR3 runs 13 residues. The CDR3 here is CASEAEGNQPQHF. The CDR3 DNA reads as TGTGCCAGCGAGGCGGAAGGCAATCAGCCCCAGCATTTT.

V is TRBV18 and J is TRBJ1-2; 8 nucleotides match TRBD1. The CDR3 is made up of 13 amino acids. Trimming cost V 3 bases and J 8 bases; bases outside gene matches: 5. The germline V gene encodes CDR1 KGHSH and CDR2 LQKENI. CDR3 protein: CASSPLGTGGYTF. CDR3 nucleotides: TGTGCCAGCTCACCCCTCGGGACAGGAGGCTACACCTTC.

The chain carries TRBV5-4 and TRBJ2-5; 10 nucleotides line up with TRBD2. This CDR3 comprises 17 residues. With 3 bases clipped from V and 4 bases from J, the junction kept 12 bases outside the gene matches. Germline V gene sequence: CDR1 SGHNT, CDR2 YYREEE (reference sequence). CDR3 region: CASSSSSLLAGIETQYF. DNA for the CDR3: TGTGCCAGCAGCTCGTCCAGCTTACTAGCGGGAATAGAGACCCAGTACTTC.

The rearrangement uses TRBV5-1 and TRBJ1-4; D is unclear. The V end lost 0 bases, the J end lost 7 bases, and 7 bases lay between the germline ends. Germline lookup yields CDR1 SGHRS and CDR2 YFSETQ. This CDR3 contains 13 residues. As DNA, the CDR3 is TGCGCCAGCAGCTTGGGGTTGGGTGAAAAACTGTTTTTT. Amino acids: CASSLGLGEKLFF.

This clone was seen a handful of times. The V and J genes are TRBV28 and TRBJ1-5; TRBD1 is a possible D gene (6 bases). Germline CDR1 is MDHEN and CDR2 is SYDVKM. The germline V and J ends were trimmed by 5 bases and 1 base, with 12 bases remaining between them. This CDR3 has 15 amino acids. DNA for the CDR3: TGTGCCAGCAGTCCTAACAGGGCCAGCAATCAGCCCCAGCATTTT. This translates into CASSPNRASNQPQHF.

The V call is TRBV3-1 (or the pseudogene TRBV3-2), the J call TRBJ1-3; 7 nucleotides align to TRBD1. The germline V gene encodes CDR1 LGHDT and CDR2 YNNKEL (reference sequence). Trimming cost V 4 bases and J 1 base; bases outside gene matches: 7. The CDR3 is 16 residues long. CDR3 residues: CASSRRQGSSGNTIYF. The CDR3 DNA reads TGTGCCAGCAGCCGTAGACAGGGTTCTTCTGGAAACACCATATATTTT.

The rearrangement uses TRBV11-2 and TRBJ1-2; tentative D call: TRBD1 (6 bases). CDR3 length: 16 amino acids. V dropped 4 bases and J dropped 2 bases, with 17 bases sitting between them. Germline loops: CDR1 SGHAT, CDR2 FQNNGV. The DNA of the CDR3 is TGTGCCAGCAGCTCGCCCCGATACAGGGAGAACTATGGCTACACCTTC. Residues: CASSSPRYRENYGYTF.